The 8 T cell receptor beta chains presented below share a single source sample, sequenced in a study of blood T cell repertoires in COVID-19. Method: immunoSEQ multiplex PCR; TCRdb's copy keeps in-frame clones and lacks some. This table has some 250,000 clones, approximately 83% appearing once. Sequencing input: PBMCs or T cells enriched from blood (not recorded which). Receptor source: a woman between 50 and 59 years old who had recovered from COVID-19.

The chain has TRBV5-1 and TRBJ2-7; possible D gene TRBD1, 6 bases. Germline assignment: CDR1 SGHRS and CDR2 YFSETQ. The ends were cut back, 0 bases at V and 3 bases at J, with 16 bases in the middle. The CDR3 is 16 residues long. DNA of the CDR3: TGCGCCAGCAGCTTGGCCGAGCAACAGGGATTCTACGAGCAGTACTTC. Translated: CASSLAEQQGFYEQYF. Complete variable domain (other parts from reference TRBV5-1 and TRBJ2-7): KAGVTQTPRYLIKTRGQQVTLSCSPISGHRSVSWYQQTPGQGLQFLFEYFSETQRNKGNFPGRFSGRQFSNSRSEMNVSTLELGDSALYLCASSLAEQQGFYEQYFGPGTRLTVT.

The CDR3 is CASSLALGTGYEQYF. As DNA, the CDR3 is TGTGCCAGCAGCTTGGCCTTAGGGACAGGGTACGAGCAGTACTTC. The chain links TRBV5-4 to TRBJ2-7, with TRBD1 matching 9 bases. The CDR3 covers 15 residues. V lost 0 bases and J lost 4; bases outside the gene matches: 5. In germline, CDR1 is SGHNT, CDR2 YYREEE (reference sequence).

This chain joins TRBV18 and TRBJ2-7; TRBD1 aligns across 7 bases. This CDR3 region has 14 residues. Germline CDR1 is KGHSH and CDR2 is LQKENI. V gave up 3 bases and J gave up 3 bases; unmatched junction bases: 5. The CDR3 nucleotides read TGTGCCAGCTCACCGTCTCAGGGGGTCTACGAGCAGTACTTC. Its protein is CASSPSQGVYEQYF.

The V gene is TRBV3-1 (or the pseudogene TRBV3-2), the J gene TRBJ1-3; TRBD1 matches at 7 bases. The germline V gene has CDR1 LGHDT and CDR2 YNNKEL (reference sequence). V trimming: 4 bases; J trimming: 3 bases; junction bases outside the gene matches: 6. This CDR3 contains 15 residues. The CDR3 sequence: CASSPGGSGGNTIYF. DNA of the CDR3: TGTGCCAGCAGCCCAGGGGGGTCGGGTGGAAACACCATATATTTT.

This rearrangement joins TRBV5-1 to TRBJ2-1; D might be TRBD2 (6 bases). The CDR3 spans 14 residues. V was trimmed by 6 bases and J by 0 bases, leaving 10 bases between them. Germline assignment: CDR1 SGHRS and CDR2 YFSETQ. The CDR3 bases are TGCGCCAGCAAGGCGGGGAACTCCTACAATGAGCAGTTCTTC. This encodes CASKAGNSYNEQFF.

This clone was detected a few times. This chain links TRBV18 with TRBJ2-1, with D perhaps TRBD1 (6 bases). Trimming took off 4 bases at V and 16 bases at J, with 17 bases between the two ends. Germline assignment: CDR1 KGHSH and CDR2 LQKENI. This CDR3 contains 12 residues. This CDR3 is CASSRRDTLPFF. The CDR3 DNA follows: TGTGCCAGCTCACGAAGGGACACCCTCCCCTTCTTC.

The chain carries TRBV28 and TRBJ2-7; 9 positions match TRBD2. The V segment lost 4 bases and the J segment 7 bases; nucleotides outside the gene matches: 8. CDR1 and CDR2 (germline): MDHEN, SYDVKM. The CDR3 is 14 amino acids. The CDR3 DNA is TGTGCCAGCAGTTCGAGAGCGGGAGGTCGTGAGCAGTACTTC. This codes for CASSSRAGGREQYF.

This clone has only a few counts. V gene TRBV18 combines with J gene TRBJ2-1; D perhaps matches TRBD1 (5 bases). V was shortened by 2 bases and J by 1 base, with 9 bases between the two germline ends. Germline CDR1 KGHSH, CDR2 LQKENI. CDR3 length: 15 amino acids. CDR3: CASSPRGSSYNEQFF. CDR3 coding DNA: TGTGCCAGCTCACCAAGGGGCTCATCCTACAATGAGCAGTTCTTC.